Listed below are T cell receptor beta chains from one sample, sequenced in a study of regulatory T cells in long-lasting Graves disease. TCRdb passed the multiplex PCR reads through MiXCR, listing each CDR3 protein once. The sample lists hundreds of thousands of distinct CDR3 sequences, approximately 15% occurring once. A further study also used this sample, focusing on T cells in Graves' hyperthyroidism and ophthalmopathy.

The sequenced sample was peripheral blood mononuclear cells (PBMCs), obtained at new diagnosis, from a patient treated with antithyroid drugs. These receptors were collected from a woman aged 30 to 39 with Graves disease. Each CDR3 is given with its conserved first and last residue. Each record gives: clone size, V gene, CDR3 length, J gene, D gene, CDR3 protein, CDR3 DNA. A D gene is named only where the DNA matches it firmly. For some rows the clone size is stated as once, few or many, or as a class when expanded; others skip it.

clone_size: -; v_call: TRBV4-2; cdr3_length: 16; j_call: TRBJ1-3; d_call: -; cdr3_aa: CASSQDVWVSGNTIYF; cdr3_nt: TGTGCCAGCAGCCAAGATGTGTGGGTCTCTGGAAACACCATATATTTT
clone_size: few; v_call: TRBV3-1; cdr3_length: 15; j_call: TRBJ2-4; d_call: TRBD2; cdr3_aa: CASSQTSGGKNIQYF; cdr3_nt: TGTGCCAGCAGCCAAACTAGCGGAGGGAAAAACATTCAGTACTTC
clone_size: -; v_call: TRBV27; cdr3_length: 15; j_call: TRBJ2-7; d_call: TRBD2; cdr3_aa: CASSKSGRDPYEQYF; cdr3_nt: TGTGCCAGCAGTAAAAGCGGGAGGGACCCCTACGAGCAGTACTTC
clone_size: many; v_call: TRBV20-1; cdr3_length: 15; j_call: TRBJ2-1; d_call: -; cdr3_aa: CSASKGGSPHNEQFF; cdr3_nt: TGCAGTGCTAGTAAGGGCGGTTCTCCTCACAATGAGCAGTTCTTC
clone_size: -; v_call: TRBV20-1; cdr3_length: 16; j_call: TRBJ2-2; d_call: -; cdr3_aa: CSAKRGLAPNTGELFF; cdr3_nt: TGCAGTGCAAAGCGAGGGCTAGCGCCGAACACCGGGGAGCTGTTTTTT
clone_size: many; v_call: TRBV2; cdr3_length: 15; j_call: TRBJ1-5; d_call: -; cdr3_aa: CASSAGHNSNQPQHF; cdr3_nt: TGTGCCAGCAGTGCAGGGCATAATAGCAATCAGCCCCAGCATTTT
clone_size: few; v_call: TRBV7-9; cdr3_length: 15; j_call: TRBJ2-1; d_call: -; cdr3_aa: CASSLGPQLDNEQFF; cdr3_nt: TGTGCCAGCAGCTTGGGTCCCCAATTGGACAATGAGCAGTTCTTC
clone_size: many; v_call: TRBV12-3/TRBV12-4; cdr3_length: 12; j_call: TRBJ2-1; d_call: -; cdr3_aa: CASSLASNEQFF; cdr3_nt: TGTGCCAGCAGTTTAGCGTCAAATGAGCAGTTCTTC
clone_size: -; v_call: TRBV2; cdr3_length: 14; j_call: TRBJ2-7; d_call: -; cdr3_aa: CASTWAQNSYEQYF; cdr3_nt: TGTGCCAGCACGTGGGCACAGAACTCCTACGAGCAGTACTTC
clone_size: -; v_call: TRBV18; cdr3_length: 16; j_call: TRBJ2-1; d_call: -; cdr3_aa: CASSPPSSGSYNEQFF; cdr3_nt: TGTGCCAGCTCACCACCGTCCAGCGGATCCTACAATGAGCAGTTCTTC
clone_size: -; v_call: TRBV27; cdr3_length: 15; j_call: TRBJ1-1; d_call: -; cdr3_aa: CASSLGWGLPSEAFF; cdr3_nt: TGTGCCAGCAGTTTGGGTTGGGGCTTGCCCTCTGAAGCTTTCTTT
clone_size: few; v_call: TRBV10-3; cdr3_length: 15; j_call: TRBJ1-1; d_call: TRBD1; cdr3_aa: CAISVRGQGSTEAFF; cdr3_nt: TGTGCCATCAGTGTGAGGGGACAGGGGAGTACTGAAGCTTTCTTT
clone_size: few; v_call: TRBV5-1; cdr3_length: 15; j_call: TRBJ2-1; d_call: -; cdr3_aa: CASTSGISGDNEQFF; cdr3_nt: TGCGCCAGCACCTCCGGGATTAGCGGCGACAATGAGCAGTTCTTC
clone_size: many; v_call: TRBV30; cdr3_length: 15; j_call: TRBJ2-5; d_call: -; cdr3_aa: CAWSVRRAGAETQYF; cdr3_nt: TGTGCCTGGAGTGTACGTAGAGCAGGGGCCGAGACCCAGTACTTC
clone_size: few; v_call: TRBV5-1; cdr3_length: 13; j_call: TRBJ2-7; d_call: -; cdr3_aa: CASSFGGHGEQYF; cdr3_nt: TGCGCCAGCAGCTTCGGGGGGCATGGCGAGCAGTACTTC
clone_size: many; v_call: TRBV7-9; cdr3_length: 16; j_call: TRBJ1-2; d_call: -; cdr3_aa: CASSPGAAARSYGYTF; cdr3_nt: TGTGCCAGCAGCCCCGGCGCCGCGGCGAGATCCTATGGCTACACCTTC
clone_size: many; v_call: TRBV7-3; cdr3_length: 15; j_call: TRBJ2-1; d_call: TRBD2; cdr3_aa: CASSLRLADYNEQFF; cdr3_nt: TGTGCCAGCAGCTTAAGACTAGCGGACTACAATGAGCAGTTCTTC
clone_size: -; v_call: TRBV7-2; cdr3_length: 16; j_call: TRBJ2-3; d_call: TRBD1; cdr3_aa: CASSSVSGGVTDTQYF; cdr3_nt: TGTGCCAGCAGCTCCGTCTCAGGGGGTGTAACAGATACGCAGTATTTT
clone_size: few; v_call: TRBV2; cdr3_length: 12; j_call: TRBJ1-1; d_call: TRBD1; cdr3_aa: CATTGAYTEAFF; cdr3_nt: TGTGCCACCACAGGGGCTTACACTGAAGCTTTCTTT
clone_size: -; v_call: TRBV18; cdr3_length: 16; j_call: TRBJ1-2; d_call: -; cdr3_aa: CASSPTAGEGNYGYTF; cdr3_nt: TGTGCCAGCTCACCAACTGCGGGTGAGGGAAACTATGGCTACACCTTC
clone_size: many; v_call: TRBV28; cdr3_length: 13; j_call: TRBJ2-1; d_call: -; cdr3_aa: CASRAGSYNEQFF; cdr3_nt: TGTGCCAGCAGAGCTGGCTCCTACAATGAGCAGTTCTTC
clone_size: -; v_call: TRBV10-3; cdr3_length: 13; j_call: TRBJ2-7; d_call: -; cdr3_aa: CAISRDPPDEQYF; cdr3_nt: TGTGCCATCAGTCGGGACCCCCCGGACGAGCAGTACTTC
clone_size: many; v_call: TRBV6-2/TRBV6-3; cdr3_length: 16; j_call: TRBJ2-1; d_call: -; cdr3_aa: CATRETRLGSYNEQFF; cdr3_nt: TGTGCCACCCGGGAGACTCGACTGGGATCCTACAATGAGCAGTTCTTC
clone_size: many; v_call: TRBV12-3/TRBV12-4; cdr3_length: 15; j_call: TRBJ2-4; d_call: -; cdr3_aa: CASSLSGARKNIQYF; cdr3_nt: TGTGCCAGCAGTTTGTCGGGGGCCCGAAAAAACATTCAGTACTTC
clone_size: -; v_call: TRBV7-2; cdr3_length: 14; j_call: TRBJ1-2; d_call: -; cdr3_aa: CASSLGGGARGYTF; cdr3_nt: TGTGCCAGCAGCTTAGGGGGCGGGGCGCGGGGCTACACCTTC
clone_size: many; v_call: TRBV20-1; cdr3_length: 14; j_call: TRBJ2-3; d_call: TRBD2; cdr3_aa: CSAVGLAGTDTQYF; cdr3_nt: TGCAGTGCCGTGGGACTAGCGGGCACAGATACGCAGTATTTT
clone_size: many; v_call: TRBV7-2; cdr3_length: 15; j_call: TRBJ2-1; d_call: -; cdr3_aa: CASSLEGTTYNEQFF; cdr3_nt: TGTGCCAGCAGCTTAGAGGGGACCACCTACAATGAGCAGTTCTTC
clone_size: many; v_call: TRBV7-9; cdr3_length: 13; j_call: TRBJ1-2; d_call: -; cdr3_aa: CASSFGETYGYTF; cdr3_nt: TGTGCCAGCAGCTTCGGGGAGACCTATGGCTACACCTTC
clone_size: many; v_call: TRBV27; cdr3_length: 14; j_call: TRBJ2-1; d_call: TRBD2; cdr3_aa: CASRRTSIYNEQFF; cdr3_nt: TGTGCCAGCAGAAGGACTAGTATCTACAATGAGCAGTTCTTC
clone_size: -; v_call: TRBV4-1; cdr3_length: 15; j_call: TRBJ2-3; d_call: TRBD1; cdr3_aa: CASSQGQGKGNTQYF; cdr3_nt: TGCGCCAGCAGCCAAGGACAGGGGAAGGGGAATACGCAGTATTTT
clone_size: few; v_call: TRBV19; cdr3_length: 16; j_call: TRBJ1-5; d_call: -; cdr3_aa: CASRDWGDTSNQPQHF; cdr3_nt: TGTGCCAGCCGGGACTGGGGGGATACCAGCAATCAGCCCCAGCATTTT
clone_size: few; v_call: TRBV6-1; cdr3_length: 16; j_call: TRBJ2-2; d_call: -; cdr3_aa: CASSFSRDPYTGELFF; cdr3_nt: TGTGCCAGCAGCTTCTCCCGGGACCCTTACACCGGGGAGCTGTTTTTT
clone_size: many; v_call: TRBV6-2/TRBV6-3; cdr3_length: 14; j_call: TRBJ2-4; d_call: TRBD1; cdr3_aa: CASSFGQGQNIQYF; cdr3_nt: TGTGCCAGCAGTTTCGGACAGGGCCAAAACATTCAGTACTTC
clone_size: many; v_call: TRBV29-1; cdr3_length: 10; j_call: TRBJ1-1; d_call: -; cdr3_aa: CSVYMTEAFF; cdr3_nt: TGCAGCGTTTACATGACTGAAGCTTTCTTT
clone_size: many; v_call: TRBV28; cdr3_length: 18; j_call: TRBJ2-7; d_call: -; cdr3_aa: CASSFLGRDIYSSYEQYF; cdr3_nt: TGTGCCAGCAGTTTCTTAGGCCGGGACATCTACAGCTCCTACGAGCAGTACTTC
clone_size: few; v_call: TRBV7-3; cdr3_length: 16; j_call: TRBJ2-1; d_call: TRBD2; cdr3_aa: CASSPTPGLAWNEQFF; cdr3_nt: TGTGCCAGCAGCCCCACCCCGGGACTAGCGTGGAATGAGCAGTTCTTC
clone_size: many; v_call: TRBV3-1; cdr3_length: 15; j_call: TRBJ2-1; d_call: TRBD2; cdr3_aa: CASSVTGTSGSGEFF; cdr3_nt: TGTGCCAGCAGCGTCACCGGGACTAGCGGGAGCGGGGAGTTCTTC
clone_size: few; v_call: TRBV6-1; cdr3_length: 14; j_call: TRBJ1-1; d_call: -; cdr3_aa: CASRELQGGTEAFF; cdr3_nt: TGTGCCAGCAGGGAATTACAGGGAGGGACTGAAGCTTTCTTT
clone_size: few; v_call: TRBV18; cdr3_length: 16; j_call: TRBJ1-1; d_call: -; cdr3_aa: CASSPPRNSRGTEAFF; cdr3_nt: TGTGCCAGCTCACCACCGCGTAACAGCCGCGGCACTGAAGCTTTCTTT
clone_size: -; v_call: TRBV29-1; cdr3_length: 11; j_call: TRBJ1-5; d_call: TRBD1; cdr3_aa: CSVDGAGGLYF; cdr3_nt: TGCAGCGTTGACGGGGCAGGGGGTCTATATTTT
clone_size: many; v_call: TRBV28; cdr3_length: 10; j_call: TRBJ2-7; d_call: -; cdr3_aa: CASGYYEQYF; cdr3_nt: TGTGCCAGCGGTTACTACGAGCAGTACTTC
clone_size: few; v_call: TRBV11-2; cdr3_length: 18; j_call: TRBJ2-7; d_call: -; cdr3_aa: CASSLDLSTPVYSYEQYF; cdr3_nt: TGTGCCAGCAGCTTAGATTTGTCCACCCCCGTTTATTCCTACGAGCAGTACTTC
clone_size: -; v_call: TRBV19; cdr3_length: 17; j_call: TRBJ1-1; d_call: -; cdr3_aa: CASTTSRGERLNTEAFF; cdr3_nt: TGCGCCAGTACTACATCGCGGGGGGAAAGATTGAACACTGAAGCTTTCTTT
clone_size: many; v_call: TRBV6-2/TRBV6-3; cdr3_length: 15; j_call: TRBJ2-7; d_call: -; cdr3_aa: CASSYSWLDSYEQYF; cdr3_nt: TGTGCCAGCAGTTACTCTTGGTTAGACTCCTACGAGCAGTACTTC
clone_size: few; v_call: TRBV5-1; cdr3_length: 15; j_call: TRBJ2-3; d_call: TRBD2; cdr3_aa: CASSPEVGGGDTQYF; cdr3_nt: TGCGCCAGCAGCCCCGAAGTCGGGGGGGGAGATACGCAGTATTTT
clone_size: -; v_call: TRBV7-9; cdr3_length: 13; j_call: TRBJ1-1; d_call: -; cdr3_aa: CASSLVLVEEAFF; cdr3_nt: TGTGCCAGCAGCTTAGTCCTGGTGGAAGAAGCTTTCTTT
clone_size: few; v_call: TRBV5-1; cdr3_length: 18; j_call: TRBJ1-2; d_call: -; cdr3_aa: CASSADFEARRIGYGYTF; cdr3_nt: TGCGCCAGCAGCGCGGACTTTGAGGCCCGAAGGATTGGGTATGGCTACACCTTC
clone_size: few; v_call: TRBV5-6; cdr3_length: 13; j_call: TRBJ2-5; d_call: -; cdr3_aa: CASSLFEQETQYF; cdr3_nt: TGTGCCAGCAGCTTGTTTGAACAAGAGACCCAGTACTTC
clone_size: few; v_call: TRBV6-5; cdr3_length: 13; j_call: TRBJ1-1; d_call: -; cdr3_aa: CASSYAGSAEAFF; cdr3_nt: TGTGCCAGCAGTTACGCAGGATCCGCTGAAGCTTTCTTT
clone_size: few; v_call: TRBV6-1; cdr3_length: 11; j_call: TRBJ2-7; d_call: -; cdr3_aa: CASSMAFEQYF; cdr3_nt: TGTGCCAGCAGCATGGCTTTCGAGCAGTACTTC
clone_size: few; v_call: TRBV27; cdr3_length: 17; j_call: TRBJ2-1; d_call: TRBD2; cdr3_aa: CASGHLSPSGVGNEQFF; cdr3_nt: TGTGCCAGCGGTCATCTCTCCCCCAGCGGGGTAGGCAATGAGCAGTTCTTC
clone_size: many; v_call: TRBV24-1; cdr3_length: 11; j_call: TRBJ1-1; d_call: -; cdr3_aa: CATSVWTEAFF; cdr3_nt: TGTGCCACCAGTGTGTGGACTGAAGCTTTCTTT
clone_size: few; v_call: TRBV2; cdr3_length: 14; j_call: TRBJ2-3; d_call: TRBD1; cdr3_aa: CASRDRDSTDTQYF; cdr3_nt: TGTGCCAGCAGGGACAGGGACTCGACAGATACGCAGTATTTT
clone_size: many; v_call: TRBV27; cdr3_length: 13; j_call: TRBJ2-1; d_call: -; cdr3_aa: CASSFGFTSEQFF; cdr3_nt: TGTGCCAGCAGTTTTGGGTTTACGAGTGAGCAGTTCTTC
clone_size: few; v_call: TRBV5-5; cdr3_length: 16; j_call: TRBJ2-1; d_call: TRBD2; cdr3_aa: CASSLTLADHYNEQFF; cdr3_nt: TGTGCCAGCAGTCTAACACTAGCGGACCATTACAATGAGCAGTTCTTC
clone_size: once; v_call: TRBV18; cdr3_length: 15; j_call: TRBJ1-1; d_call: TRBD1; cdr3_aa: CASSPRDREGAEAFF; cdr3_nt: TGTGCCAGCTCACCAAGGGACAGGGAGGGGGCTGAAGCTTTCTTT
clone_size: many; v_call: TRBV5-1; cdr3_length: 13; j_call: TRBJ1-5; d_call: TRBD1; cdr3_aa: CASSSRRGPPQHF; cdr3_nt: TGCGCCAGCAGCTCGCGCAGGGGGCCGCCCCAGCATTTT
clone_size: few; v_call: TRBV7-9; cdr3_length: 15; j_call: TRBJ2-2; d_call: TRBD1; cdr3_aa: CASSLRQGASGELFF; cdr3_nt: TGTGCCAGCAGCTTACGGCAGGGGGCGAGCGGGGAGCTGTTTTTT